This TCR beta chain was captured by sequencing in a study of blood T cell repertoires in COVID-19. Study in general: Acute-phase and convalescent COVID-19 samples originated in the United States, Italy and Spain. PBMCs, B-cell-depleted T cells, or T cells provided the cDNA or gDNA that made up the material.

V lost 4 bases and J lost 3, with 22 bases in between. The germline CDR1 and CDR2 sequences are SEHNR and FQNEAQ (reference sequence). The CDR3 sequence is 19 residues long. Per the authors' pipeline: Amplification with reference gene primers provided the estimates of nucleated cell counts. The table came from immunoSEQ multiplex PCR; TCRdb's copy has only in-frame clones and leaves some out. The V and J calls and clone size come from that table; D and trimming were worked out from the DNA. The sample lists around 140,000 clones, just under 90% occurring once. The sequenced sample was peripheral blood. This receptor was identified in a woman aged 50 to 60 with active or convalescent COVID-19. The V gene is TRBV7-9, the J gene TRBJ1-6, with a possible D match to TRBD1 (5 bases). This chain's CDR3 is CASSSRPFREEFYNSPLHF. The CDR3 region has the DNA TGTGCCAGCAGCTCGCGCCCCTTCAGGGAGGAATTCTATAATTCACCCCTCCACTTT.